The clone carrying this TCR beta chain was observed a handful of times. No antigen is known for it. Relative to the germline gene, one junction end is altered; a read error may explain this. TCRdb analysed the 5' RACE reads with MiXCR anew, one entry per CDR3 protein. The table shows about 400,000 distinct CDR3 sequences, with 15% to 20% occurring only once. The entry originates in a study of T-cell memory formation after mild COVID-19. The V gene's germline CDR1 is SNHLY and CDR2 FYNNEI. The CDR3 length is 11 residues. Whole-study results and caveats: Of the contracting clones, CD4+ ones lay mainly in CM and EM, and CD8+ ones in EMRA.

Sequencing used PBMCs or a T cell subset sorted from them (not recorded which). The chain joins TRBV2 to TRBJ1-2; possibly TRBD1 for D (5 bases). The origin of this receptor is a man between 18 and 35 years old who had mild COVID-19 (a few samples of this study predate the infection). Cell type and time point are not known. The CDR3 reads CASRASRTPDF. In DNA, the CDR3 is TGTGCCAGCAGAGCGTCCAGGACACCAGACTTC.